Listed below are T cell receptor beta chains from one sample, sequenced in a study of identical twins. TCRdb passed the 5' RACE reads through MiXCR, listing each CDR3 protein once. The sample holds roughly 1.6 million distinct CDR3 sequences, 32% seen once. Sequencing used cord blood. The source of these receptors is a newborn girl in good health. CDR3s include the opening cysteine and the closing phenylalanine or tryptophan. The D gene is left open where the match is weak. Only part of the rows carry a size: once, few, many, or a class if the clone is expanded.

V,size,D,J,CDR3,DNA
TRBV12-3/TRBV12-4,many,TRBD2,TRBJ2-3,CASSLRTSADTQYF,TGTGCCAGCAGCTTACGGACTAGCGCCGATACGCAGTATTTT
TRBV10-3,few,.,TRBJ2-7,CAITDGQTYEQYF,TGTGCCATCACAGACGGACAGACCTACGAGCAGTACTTC
TRBV27,.,TRBD1,TRBJ2-3,CASSFDRGSTQYF,TGTGCCAGCAGTTTCGACAGGGGTAGTACGCAGTATTTT
TRBV30,.,.,TRBJ2-5,CAWSRDYQETQYF,TGTGCCTGGAGTAGGGACTACCAAGAGACCCAGTACTTC
TRBV7-2,.,TRBD2,TRBJ2-7,CASTFRGGGEGYEQYF,TGTGCCAGCACCTTCAGAGGTGGAGGGGAGGGCTACGAGCAGTACTTC
TRBV5-1,.,TRBD1,TRBJ2-3,CASSGQGSEADTQYF,TGCGCCAGCAGCGGACAGGGGAGTGAGGCAGATACGCAGTATTTT
TRBV5-1,few,.,TRBJ2-5,CASGSKGVNQETQYF,TGCGCCAGCGGATCGAAGGGGGTAAACCAAGAGACCCAGTACTTC
TRBV2,.,TRBD1,TRBJ1-2,CASSEIRDRANYGYTF,TGTGCCAGCAGTGAAATCCGGGACAGGGCTAACTATGGCTACACCTTC
TRBV6-2/TRBV6-3,many,.,TRBJ2-7,CASSPMFDQQYF,TGTGCCAGCAGCCCCATGTTCGACCAGCAGTACTTC
TRBV4-1,many,TRBD1,TRBJ2-7,CASSQVGQGHYEQYF,TGCGCCAGCAGCCAAGTCGGACAGGGTCACTACGAGCAGTACTTC
TRBV5-1,.,.,TRBJ2-7,CASSVGVALTYEQYF,TGCGCCAGCAGTGTCGGGGTAGCGCTAACCTACGAGCAGTACTTC
TRBV5-1,few,TRBD1,TRBJ1-1,CASSLGTGQAFF,TGCGCCAGCAGCTTGGGGACAGGCCAAGCTTTCTTT
TRBV6-2/TRBV6-3,.,.,TRBJ2-7,CASSDLKGYHEQYF,TGTGCCAGCTCCGACCTGAAGGGGTACCACGAGCAGTACTTC
TRBV4-1,.,.,TRBJ2-7,CASSHLRDNYEQYF,TGCGCCAGCAGCCACCTCCGGGACAACTACGAGCAGTACTTC
TRBV12-3/TRBV12-4,many,.,TRBJ2-5,CASSLVDPRGETQYF,TGTGCCAGCAGTTTAGTCGACCCTAGGGGAGAGACCCAGTACTTC
TRBV4-2,.,TRBD1,TRBJ2-3,CASSQGTGFSDTQYF,TGTGCCAGCAGCCAAGGGACAGGGTTTTCAGATACGCAGTATTTT
TRBV5-6,many,.,TRBJ1-1,CASSLGDSEAFF,TGCGCCAGCAGCTTGGGCGACAGCGAAGCTTTCTTT
TRBV20-1,few,TRBD1,TRBJ1-5,CSALTGGGNQPQHF,TGCAGTGCCTTGACAGGGGGAGGCAATCAGCCCCAGCATTTT
TRBV7-6,.,TRBD1,TRBJ1-2,CASSAREDRVAYGYTF,TGTGCCAGCAGCGCTCGTGAGGACAGGGTGGCCTATGGCTACACCTTC
TRBV18,many,.,TRBJ1-1,CASSPGQNTEAFF,TGTGCCAGCTCACCGGGACAGAACACTGAAGCTTTCTTT
TRBV18,few,.,TRBJ1-4,CASSPGRVEKLFF,TGTGCCAGCTCACCAGGACGGGTTGAAAAACTGTTTTTT
TRBV5-1,.,.,TRBJ2-7,CASSLGGMSYEQYF,TGCGCCAGCAGCTTGGGGGGTATGTCCTACGAGCAGTACTTC
TRBV19,few,TRBD2,TRBJ2-1,CASSVTSGRTYNEQFF,TGTGCCAGTAGTGTGACTAGCGGGAGAACCTACAATGAGCAGTTCTTC
TRBV12-3/TRBV12-4,.,TRBD1,TRBJ1-5,CASSRTGGGQPQHF,TGTGCCAGCAGCCGGACAGGGGGCGGTCAGCCCCAGCATTTT
TRBV12-3/TRBV12-4,.,.,TRBJ1-5,CASSLSRYSNQPQHF,TGTGCCAGCAGTTTAAGCAGATATAGCAATCAGCCCCAGCATTTT
TRBV5-6,.,.,TRBJ2-7,CASSLQGEKREYF,TGTGCCAGCAGCTTGCAGGGCGAGAAGCGGGAGTACTTC
TRBV4-2,.,.,TRBJ1-2,CASSPGSTGCTF,TGTGCCAGCAGCCCGGGTTCAACTGGCTGCACCTTC
TRBV6-1,.,TRBD1,TRBJ1-4,CASKEPTGWNEKLFF,TGTGCCAGCAAGGAACCGACAGGGTGGAATGAAAAACTGTTTTTT
TRBV7-2,few,TRBD2,TRBJ2-7,CASSAFGLAGSSYEQYF,TGTGCCAGCAGCGCATTCGGACTAGCGGGGTCCTCCTACGAGCAGTACTTC
TRBV20-1,.,.,TRBJ1-6,CSARDGGIAYHIAYSPLHF,TGCAGTGCTAGAGATGGGGGCATAGCCTACCACATAGCCTACTCACCCCTCCACTTT
TRBV6-6,few,.,TRBJ2-7,CASSYVGWGEQYF,TGTGCCAGCAGTTACGTAGGGTGGGGCGAGCAGTACTTC
TRBV3-1,few,TRBD1,TRBJ1-5,CASSQGPTGWYSNQPQHF,TGTGCCAGCAGCCAAGGGCCGACAGGGTGGTATAGCAATCAGCCCCAGCATTTT
TRBV25-1,few,.,TRBJ1-4,CASSPTGGAVHEKLFF,TGTGCCAGCAGTCCCACCGGGGGAGCCGTGCATGAAAAACTGTTTTTT
TRBV6-5,.,.,TRBJ1-1,CASSPPRAPNTEAFF,TGTGCCAGCAGCCCCCCCAGGGCCCCGAACACTGAAGCTTTCTTT
TRBV4-1,.,.,TRBJ2-1,CASSPNVGSYNEQFF,TGCGCCAGCAGCCCCAATGTGGGGTCCTACAATGAGCAGTTCTTC
TRBV7-2,many,TRBD2,TRBJ2-1,CASSLVGTTYNEQFF,TGTGCCAGCAGCTTAGTCGGGACTACATACAATGAGCAGTTCTTC
TRBV6-4,.,TRBD2,TRBJ2-1,CASSDSWTRSYNEQFF,TGTGCCAGCAGTGACTCGTGGACTAGGTCCTACAATGAGCAGTTCTTC
TRBV25-1,few,.,TRBJ2-1,CASSQPDEMSGTYNEQFF,TGTGCCAGCAGTCAACCCGACGAAATGAGCGGCACTTACAATGAGCAGTTCTTC
TRBV28,.,TRBD1,TRBJ1-4,CASSSRGEELFF,TGTGCCAGCAGTTCCAGGGGGGAAGAACTGTTTTTT
TRBV6-1,few,.,TRBJ1-5,CASSEMEINQPQHF,TGTGCCAGCAGTGAAATGGAGATCAATCAGCCCCAGCATTTT
TRBV11-2,few,TRBD2,TRBJ2-7,CASSFLAGGPFYEQYF,TGTGCCAGCAGCTTTTTAGCGGGGGGCCCCTTCTACGAGCAGTACTTC
TRBV7-2,few,TRBD2,TRBJ2-5,CASLAGVIYNEQYF,TGTGCCAGCCTAGCGGGGGTCATTTACAATGAGCAGTACTTC
TRBV4-2,few,.,TRBJ1-1,CASSQGGARGNTEAFF,TGTGCCAGCAGCCAAGGGGGGGCAAGGGGGAACACTGAAGCTTTCTTT
TRBV16,many,.,TRBJ1-5,CASSQSGGNQPQHF,TGTGCCAGCAGCCAATCAGGGGGCAATCAGCCCCAGCATTTT
TRBV3-1,many,TRBD2,TRBJ2-1,CASSRTSGRNEQFF,TGTGCCAGCAGTCGGACTAGCGGGAGGAATGAGCAGTTCTTC
TRBV12-3/TRBV12-4,many,.,TRBJ2-1,CAIRGINEQFF,TGTGCCATCCGCGGTATCAATGAGCAGTTCTTC
TRBV2,few,.,TRBJ2-2,CASSEGQNANTGELFF,TGTGCCAGCAGTGAGGGACAAAACGCGAACACCGGGGAGCTGTTTTTT
TRBV28,.,TRBD1,TRBJ2-3,CASSTPPRDRGYRDTQYF,TGTGCCAGCAGTACCCCCCCACGGGACAGGGGTTATAGAGATACGCAGTATTTT
TRBV6-6,.,.,TRBJ2-1,CASRFRLGGDEQFF,TGTGCTAGCAGATTTCGATTAGGGGGAGATGAGCAGTTCTTC
TRBV5-1,.,.,TRBJ1-2,CASSLESGTLYGYTF,TGCGCCAGCAGCTTGGAATCCGGGACCCTCTATGGCTACACCTTC
TRBV7-2,many,.,TRBJ2-3,CASSFMRTDTQYF,TGTGCCAGCAGCTTTATGCGCACAGATACGCAGTATTTT
TRBV11-2,.,.,TRBJ2-1,CASSPTSTVYDEQFF,TGTGCCAGCAGCCCTACCTCGACAGTGTACGATGAGCAGTTCTTC
TRBV2,.,.,TRBJ2-3,CASSVFSTSTDTQYF,TGTGCCAGCAGTGTATTCAGCACTAGCACAGATACGCAGTATTTT